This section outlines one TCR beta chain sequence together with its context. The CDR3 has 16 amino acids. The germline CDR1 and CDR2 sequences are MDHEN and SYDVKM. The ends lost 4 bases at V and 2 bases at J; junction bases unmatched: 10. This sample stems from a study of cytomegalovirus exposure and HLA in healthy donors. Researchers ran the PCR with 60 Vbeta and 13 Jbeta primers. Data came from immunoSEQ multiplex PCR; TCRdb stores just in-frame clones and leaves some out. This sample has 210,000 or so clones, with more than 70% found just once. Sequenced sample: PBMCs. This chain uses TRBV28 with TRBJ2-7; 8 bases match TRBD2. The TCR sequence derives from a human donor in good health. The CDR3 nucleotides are TGTGCCAGCAGTTCCCCCCGGGGGGGAGACGCCTACGAGCAGTACTTC. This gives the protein CASSSPRGGDAYEQYF. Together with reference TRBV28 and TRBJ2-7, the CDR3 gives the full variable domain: DVKVTQSSRYLVKRTGEKVFLECVQDMDHENMFWYRQDPGLGLRLIYFSYDVKMKEKGDIPEGYSVSREKKERFSLILESASTNQTSMYLCASSSPRGGDAYEQYFGPGTRLTVT.